One T cell receptor beta chain is described in this entry. Its target is unknown. Libraries were prepared by immunoSEQ multiplex PCR; TCRdb keeps only in-frame clonotypes and omits some of them. The sample contains about 160,000 clones, 90% of which appear only once. The source of the sample is a study of T cell responses to AZD1222 COVID-19 vaccine. Regarding the study as a whole: The span of vaccine-associated CD4 TCRs extended across spike, with dominance at 160-218 and 743-854. Baseline testing showed seropositivity in only six AZD1222 recipients. Among the donors, most were white British and more were female, and clonal diversity was possibly underestimated. Variant regions that are unmutated are reportedly the target of nearly half of spike-specific TCRs.

This CDR3 spans 13 amino acids. Trimming removed 4 bases at V and 10 bases at J, with 14 bases between. The receptor was isolated from an adult who received the AZD1222 COVID-19 vaccine. The chain combines TRBV12-3 or TRBV12-4 with TRBJ1-5; D is unresolved. Sequencing used peripheral blood, obtained 28 days after the second AZD1222 dose. The CDR3 region is CASSSSPLPPQHF. CDR3 coding DNA: TGTGCCAGCAGTTCCTCTCCGCTCCCCCCCCAGCATTTT.